These T cell receptor beta chains were read from a single sample in a study of cytotoxic CD8 clonotypes in ibrutinib-treated CLL. Sequenced by immunoSEQ multiplex PCR; TCRdb stores in-frame clones only, minus some. The sample carries more than 200,000 clones, roughly 70% recorded once. The material was PBMCs, obtained after 24 months of ibrutinib treatment. These receptors all stem from a human donor with chronic lymphocytic leukemia. The CDR3 runs from the conserved cysteine through the conserved F or W. A D gene is named only where the DNA matches it firmly. Clone size is shown for a subset of rows, as once, few, many or a class of expanded clone.

J gene	D gene	clone size	V gene	CDR3 protein	CDR3 DNA
TRBJ2-7	-	-	TRBV11-2	CASTLRWSSYEQYF	TGTGCCAGCACTCTACGCTGGAGCTCCTACGAGCAGTACTTC
TRBJ2-7	TRBD1	-	TRBV4-1	CASSQGRDREGEQYF	TGCGCCAGCAGCCAAGGACGAGACAGGGAAGGCGAGCAGTACTTC
TRBJ2-7	TRBD1	-	TRBV27	CASSLSTGQGYEQYF	TGTGCCAGCAGTTTATCGACGGGACAGGGGTACGAGCAGTACTTC
TRBJ2-7	-	-	TRBV5-1	CASSLSSQLPPYEQYF	TGCGCCAGCAGCTTGTCCTCACAACTTCCCCCCTACGAGCAGTACTTC
TRBJ2-7	-	-	TRBV27	CASSLSVETYEQYF	TGTGCCAGCAGTTTATCGGTTGAGACCTACGAGCAGTACTTC
TRBJ2-5	TRBD1	-	TRBV13	CASSRDRGQQTQYF	TGTGCCAGCAGCAGGGACAGGGGGCAGCAGACCCAGTACTTC
TRBJ2-2	-	-	TRBV5-1	CASSFDSPPGELFF	TGCGCCAGCAGCTTCGACTCCCCTCCCGGGGAGCTGTTTTTT
TRBJ2-2	TRBD2	-	TRBV15	CATRPRLAGLNTGELFF	TGTGCCACCAGGCCGCGACTAGCGGGACTGAACACCGGGGAGCTGTTTTTT
TRBJ1-5	-	-	TRBV21-1	CASSPTGTGEVIDQPQHF	TGTGCCAGCAGCCCAACCGGGACAGGGGAAGTGATCGATCAGCCCCAGCATTTT
TRBJ1-1	-	-	TRBV9	CASSRDFNTEAFF	TGTGCCAGCAGCAGGGACTTTAACACTGAAGCTTTCTTT
TRBJ2-2	-	-	TRBV6-5	CASSSATGELFF	TGTGCCAGCAGCTCCGCCACCGGGGAGCTGTTTTTT
TRBJ2-3	TRBD2	-	TRBV5-4	CASSPTSGRTDTQYF	TGTGCCAGCAGCCCTACTAGCGGGAGGACGGATACGCAGTATTTT
TRBJ2-7	-	-	TRBV28	CASRPGEVGGLYEQYF	TGTGCCAGCAGGCCCGGTGAGGTAGGTGGGCTATACGAGCAGTACTTC
TRBJ2-7	TRBD1	-	TRBV6-1	CASSLTRDRGYEQYF	TGTGCCAGCAGTCTGACCAGGGACAGGGGCTACGAGCAGTACTTC
TRBJ1-5	TRBD1	few	TRBV6-5	CASSYSQGRRQPQHF	TGTGCCAGCAGTTACTCACAGGGGAGGAGGCAGCCCCAGCATTTT
TRBJ1-5	-	-	TRBV27	CASSLFRANQPQHF	TGTGCCAGCAGTTTATTCAGGGCCAATCAGCCCCAGCATTTT
TRBJ1-5	-	once	TRBV28	CATTKGLQPQHF	TGTGCCACTACTAAGGGGCTTCAGCCCCAGCATTTT
TRBJ1-2	-	-	TRBV28	CASDPASLRGYTF	TGTGCCAGCGACCCGGCCTCCCTGCGGGGCTACACCTTC
TRBJ1-5	-	-	TRBV2	CASSLGDQPQHF	TGTGCCAGCAGCTTGGGGGATCAGCCCCAGCATTTT
TRBJ2-1	TRBD2	-	TRBV14	CASSQGTGTSGSPFSYNEQFF	TGTGCCAGCAGCCAAGGAACCGGGACTAGCGGAAGCCCCTTTTCCTACAATGAGCAGTTCTTC
TRBJ2-3	TRBD1	-	TRBV18	CASSPGQGNTDTQYF	TGTGCCAGCTCACCGGGACAGGGCAACACAGATACGCAGTATTTT
TRBJ1-2	TRBD1	few	TRBV29-1	CSVGTGGGYTF	TGCAGCGTTGGGACAGGGGGTGGCTACACCTTC
TRBJ1-4	-	-	TRBV7-2	CASSPRAVEEKLFF	TGTGCCAGCAGCCCGAGGGCTGTCGAAGAAAAACTGTTTTTT
TRBJ2-3	-	-	TRBV5-1	CASSLDSQDTQYF	TGCGCCAGCAGCTTGGATTCTCAGGATACGCAGTATTTT
TRBJ1-3	-	-	TRBV30	CAWSVEYRDSNTIYF	TGTGCCTGGAGTGTTGAATATCGGGATTCAAACACCATATATTTT
TRBJ1-5	-	-	TRBV28	CASTLGLSTLYRPQHF	TGTGCCAGCACCCTGGGTCTGTCAACGTTGTATCGGCCCCAGCATTTT
TRBJ2-7	-	-	TRBV5-6	CASSPSWDGEQYF	TGTGCCAGCAGCCCGAGTTGGGACGGGGAGCAGTACTTC
TRBJ2-2	-	-	TRBV6-1	CASRGWSGELFF	TGTGCCAGCAGGGGGTGGAGCGGGGAGCTGTTTTTT
TRBJ2-2	-	-	TRBV25-1	CASSEIRTTNTGELFF	TGTGCCAGCAGTGAAATACGGACCACGAACACCGGGGAGCTGTTTTTT
TRBJ2-1	TRBD2	-	TRBV9	CASSPPGTSYNEQFF	TGTGCCAGCAGCCCTCCCGGGACTAGTTACAATGAGCAGTTCTTC
TRBJ2-7	-	-	TRBV21-1	CASQLDRGYYEQYF	TGTGCCAGCCAATTAGACAGGGGCTACTACGAGCAGTACTTC
TRBJ1-1	-	few	TRBV7-3	CASSFGGPGTEAFF	TGTGCCAGCAGCTTCGGGGGGCCCGGCACTGAAGCTTTCTTT
TRBJ1-1	-	-	TRBV30	CAWSRDEAFF	TGTGCCTGGAGTCGGGATGAAGCTTTCTTT
TRBJ2-3	-	few	TRBV27	CASSSDLGFTDTQYF	TGTGCCAGCAGTTCGGACTTGGGTTTCACAGATACGCAGTATTTT
TRBJ2-7	-	-	TRBV18	CASSLGVASPEQYF	TGTGCCAGCTCCCTCGGGGTAGCGTCCCCCGAGCAGTACTTC
TRBJ1-1	-	-	TRBV27	CASSPGLFNTEAFF	TGTGCCAGCAGTCCCGGACTGTTCAACACTGAAGCTTTCTTT
TRBJ2-5	TRBD2	-	TRBV4-2	CASSQESGGETQYF	TGTGCCAGCAGCCAAGAATCGGGAGGAGAGACCCAGTACTTC
TRBJ2-7	TRBD1	-	TRBV6-5	CASSYAGTGHNEQYF	TGTGCCAGCAGTTACGCCGGGACAGGGCACAACGAGCAGTACTTC
TRBJ2-1	TRBD2	-	TRBV14	CASSQAGTSGIYEQFF	TGTGCCAGCAGCCAGGCCGGGACTAGCGGGATCTATGAGCAGTTCTTC
TRBJ2-3	-	-	TRBV19	CASTQSPIDTQYF	TGTGCCAGTACCCAGTCCCCGATAGATACGCAGTATTTT
TRBJ1-4	TRBD1	-	TRBV7-2	CASSLRDRAEKLFF	TGTGCCAGCAGCTTACGAGACAGGGCAGAAAAACTGTTTTTT
TRBJ1-2	TRBD1	-	TRBV6-5	CASSRDRGGYGYTF	TGTGCCAGCAGTCGGGACAGGGGCGGGTATGGCTACACCTTC
TRBJ2-7	TRBD1	-	TRBV15	CATSKGTGDEQYF	TGTGCCACCAGCAAGGGGACAGGGGACGAGCAGTACTTC
TRBJ1-2	TRBD1	-	TRBV6-5	CASRGSGGPWGYTF	TGTGCCAGCAGGGGGTCAGGGGGCCCCTGGGGCTACACCTTC
TRBJ2-1	TRBD2	-	TRBV9	CASSVAGRTGGPHEQFF	TGTGCCAGCAGCGTAGCAGGGAGGACGGGAGGGCCTCATGAGCAGTTCTTC
TRBJ2-3	-	-	TRBV7-9	CASSAEMGQYF	TGTGCCAGCAGCGCCGAAATGGGGCAGTATTTT
TRBJ2-7	-	-	TRBV27	CASSPRTIYEQYF	TGTGCCAGCAGTCCGCGTACCATCTACGAGCAGTACTTC
TRBJ2-1	-	few	TRBV29-1	CSVDSYNEQFF	TGCAGCGTTGACTCCTACAATGAGCAGTTCTTC
TRBJ1-5	-	once	TRBV28	CASIRDPNQPQHF	TGTGCCAGTATTCGGGACCCTAATCAGCCCCAGCATTTT
TRBJ2-7	-	few	TRBV6-5	CASSKAGHQAYEQYF	TGTGCCAGCAGTAAGGCGGGACACCAAGCCTACGAGCAGTACTTC
TRBJ2-7	TRBD1	-	TRBV28	CASSSYRGWQYF	TGTGCCAGCAGTTCCTACAGGGGTTGGCAGTACTTC
TRBJ2-5	-	-	TRBV6-6	CASSYGDTQGGETQYF	TGTGCCAGCAGTTACGGGGACACTCAAGGTGGAGAGACCCAGTACTTC
TRBJ2-7	-	-	TRBV7-9	CASSFGTAVWEQYF	TGTGCCAGCAGCTTCGGGACTGCCGTCTGGGAGCAGTACTTC
TRBJ2-2	TRBD1	-	TRBV10-3	CAISPGTGVTGELFF	TGTGCCATCAGCCCCGGGACAGGGGTCACCGGGGAGCTGTTTTTT
TRBJ1-2	-	-	TRBV6-5	CASSRARGNYGYTF	TGTGCCAGCAGTAGGGCGAGGGGAAACTATGGCTACACCTTC
TRBJ2-1	TRBD2	-	TRBV7-3	CASSVIAGSNEQFF	TGTGCCAGCAGCGTAATAGCGGGATCGAATGAGCAGTTCTTC
TRBJ1-2	-	-	TRBV6-5	CASSYLDSLGGYGYTF	TGTGCCAGCAGTTACCTAGACTCCCTAGGGGGTTATGGCTACACCTTC
TRBJ2-7	TRBD2	-	TRBV4-2	CASSQGTGLADYEQYF	TGTGCCAGCAGCCAAGGAACTGGACTAGCGGACTACGAGCAGTACTTC